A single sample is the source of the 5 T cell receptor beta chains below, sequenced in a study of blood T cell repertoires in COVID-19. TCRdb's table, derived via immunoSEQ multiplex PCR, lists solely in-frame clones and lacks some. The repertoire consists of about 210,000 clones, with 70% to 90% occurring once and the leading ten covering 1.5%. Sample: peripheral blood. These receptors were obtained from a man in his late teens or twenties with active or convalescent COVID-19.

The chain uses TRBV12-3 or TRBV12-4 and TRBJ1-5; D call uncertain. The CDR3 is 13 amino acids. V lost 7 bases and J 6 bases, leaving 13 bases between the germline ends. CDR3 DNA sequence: TGTGCCAGCACCATAGGTGAGGGTCAGCCCCAGCATTTT. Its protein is CASTIGEGQPQHF.

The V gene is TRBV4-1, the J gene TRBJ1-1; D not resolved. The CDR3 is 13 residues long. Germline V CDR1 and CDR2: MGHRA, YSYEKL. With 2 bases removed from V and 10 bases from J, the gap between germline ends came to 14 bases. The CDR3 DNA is TGCGCCAGCAGCCAACCCGGCGGGGAAGGAGCTTTCTTT. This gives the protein CASSQPGGEGAFF.

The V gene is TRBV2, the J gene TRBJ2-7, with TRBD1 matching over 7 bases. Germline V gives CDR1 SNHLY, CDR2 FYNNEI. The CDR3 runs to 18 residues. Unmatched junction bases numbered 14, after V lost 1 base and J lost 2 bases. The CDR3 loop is CASSEVWGQGESPYEQYF. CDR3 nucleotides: TGTGCCAGCAGTGAAGTTTGGGGGCAGGGGGAGTCTCCCTACGAGCAGTACTTC. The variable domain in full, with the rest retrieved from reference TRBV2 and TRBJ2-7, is EPEVTQTPSHQVTQMGQEVILRCVPISNHLYFYWYRQILGQKVEFLVSFYNNEISEKSEIFDDQFSVERPDGSNFTLKIRSTKLEDSAMYFCASSEVWGQGESPYEQYFGPGTRLTVT.

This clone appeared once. CDR3 in DNA: TGCGCCAGCAGCCAGACGGAGGGGGCTTCACCCCTCCACTTT. Amino acids: CASSQTEGASPLHF. V usage is TRBV4-1 and J usage is TRBJ1-6; 7 bases map to TRBD1. The germline gives CDR1 MGHRA, CDR2 YSYEKL. With 3 bases clipped from V and 9 bases from J, the junction kept 5 bases outside the gene matches. The CDR3 length is 14 residues.

The CDR3 sequence is CASRTGQGNYGYTF. In nucleotides, the CDR3 is TGTGCCAGCAGGACGGGACAGGGTAACTATGGCTACACCTTC. The V and J genes are TRBV2 and TRBJ1-2; 9 bases match TRBD1. With 6 bases clipped from V and 1 base from J, the junction kept 3 bases outside the gene matches. Germline V CDR1 and CDR2: SNHLY, FYNNEI. This CDR3 has 14 residues.